The rows below give T cell receptor beta chains drawn from one sample of a study of T cell responses to AZD1222 COVID-19 vaccine. TCRdb's table, derived via immunoSEQ multiplex PCR, lists solely in-frame clones and lacks some. The table has about 150,000 clones, 94% seen once. This specimen was peripheral blood, taken on day 0 of AZD1222 vaccination. All receptors come from an adult in good health. Each CDR3 is given with its conserved first and last residue. Each record gives: D gene, V gene, clone size, J gene, CDR3 protein, CDR3 DNA. D genes are given only for firm matches. Not every row has a clone size; where given, it reads once, few, many or a size class.

D gene: TRBD1
V gene: TRBV4-3
clone size: -
J gene: TRBJ1-2
CDR3 protein: CASSQNPGQFYGYTF
CDR3 DNA: TGCGCCAGCAGCCAAAACCCGGGACAGTTCTATGGCTACACCTTC

D gene: -
V gene: TRBV19
clone size: -
J gene: TRBJ1-4
CDR3 protein: CASSPVTPQLFF
CDR3 DNA: TGTGCCAGTAGTCCCGTAACTCCTCAACTGTTTTTT

D gene: -
V gene: TRBV28
clone size: -
J gene: TRBJ1-5
CDR3 protein: CASSPRLYTVGQPQHF
CDR3 DNA: TGTGCCAGCAGCCCCAGGCTCTACACGGTCGGGCAGCCCCAGCATTTT

D gene: TRBD2
V gene: TRBV6-5
clone size: -
J gene: TRBJ2-5
CDR3 protein: CASGSGTRETQYF
CDR3 DNA: TGTGCCAGCGGGTCCGGGACTAGAGAGACCCAGTACTTC

D gene: -
V gene: TRBV19
clone size: -
J gene: TRBJ2-6
CDR3 protein: CASSMSGRPGANVLTF
CDR3 DNA: TGTGCCAGTAGTATGTCTGGTAGGCCTGGGGCCAACGTCCTGACTTTC

D gene: -
V gene: TRBV5-4
clone size: -
J gene: TRBJ2-1
CDR3 protein: CASSSDGSRVQFF
CDR3 DNA: TGTGCCAGCAGCTCTGACGGGAGTAGGGTGCAGTTCTTC

D gene: -
V gene: TRBV29-1
clone size: -
J gene: TRBJ1-1
CDR3 protein: CSAKVTVNTEAFF
CDR3 DNA: TGCAGCGCAAAGGTTACAGTGAACACTGAAGCTTTCTTT

D gene: TRBD1
V gene: TRBV10-1
clone size: -
J gene: TRBJ1-3
CDR3 protein: CASSTPGTGLSGNTIYF
CDR3 DNA: TGCGCCAGCAGTACTCCGGGGACAGGTCTTTCTGGAAACACCATATATTTT

D gene: -
V gene: TRBV28
clone size: -
J gene: TRBJ1-3
CDR3 protein: CASSPTLSGNTIYF
CDR3 DNA: TGTGCCAGCAGTCCTACCCTCTCTGGAAACACCATATATTTT

D gene: -
V gene: TRBV4-1
clone size: -
J gene: TRBJ2-1
CDR3 protein: CASSQDAAAYNEQFF
CDR3 DNA: TGCGCCAGCAGCCAAGATGCAGCGGCCTACAATGAGCAGTTCTTC

D gene: -
V gene: TRBV11-2
clone size: -
J gene: TRBJ1-5
CDR3 protein: CASSFGGPNQPQHF
CDR3 DNA: TGTGCCAGCAGCTTCGGGGGTCCCAATCAGCCCCAGCATTTT

D gene: -
V gene: TRBV4-1
clone size: -
J gene: TRBJ1-2
CDR3 protein: CASSQEDLVF
CDR3 DNA: TGCGCCAGCAGCCAAGAGGACTTGGTCTTC

D gene: -
V gene: TRBV2
clone size: -
J gene: TRBJ1-6
CDR3 protein: CASSIGVQGSPLHF
CDR3 DNA: TGTGCCAGCAGCATTGGGGTACAAGGGTCACCCCTCCACTTT

D gene: -
V gene: TRBV19
clone size: -
J gene: TRBJ1-6
CDR3 protein: CASSMGGNSPLHF
CDR3 DNA: TGTGCCAGTAGTATGGGCGGTAATTCACCCCTCCACTTT

D gene: -
V gene: TRBV6-1
clone size: -
J gene: TRBJ1-2
CDR3 protein: CASSEGVGDYGYTF
CDR3 DNA: TGTGCCAGCAGTGAAGGAGTGGGGGACTATGGCTACACCTTC

D gene: TRBD1
V gene: TRBV6-5
clone size: -
J gene: TRBJ1-2
CDR3 protein: CASSRQGGHGYTF
CDR3 DNA: TGTGCCAGCAGTCGACAGGGAGGACATGGCTACACCTTC

D gene: -
V gene: TRBV7-9
clone size: -
J gene: TRBJ2-3
CDR3 protein: CASSSTRASTDTQYF
CDR3 DNA: TGTGCCAGCAGCTCGACCAGGGCGTCCACAGATACGCAGTATTTT

D gene: TRBD1
V gene: TRBV7-9
clone size: -
J gene: TRBJ2-1
CDR3 protein: CASSPGTGLSSYNEQFF
CDR3 DNA: TGTGCCAGCAGCCCCGGGACAGGACTGAGCTCCTACAATGAGCAGTTCTTC

D gene: -
V gene: TRBV27
clone size: once
J gene: TRBJ1-6
CDR3 protein: CASSYSLPGPMNSPLHF
CDR3 DNA: TGTGCCAGCAGTTACTCCTTGCCCGGGCCCATGAATTCACCCCTCCACTTT

D gene: -
V gene: TRBV18
clone size: -
J gene: TRBJ1-4
CDR3 protein: CASSPNHGSNEKLFF
CDR3 DNA: TGTGCCAGCTCACCAAATCACGGCAGTAATGAAAAACTGTTTTTT

D gene: -
V gene: TRBV2
clone size: -
J gene: TRBJ1-6
CDR3 protein: CASSEDRTYNSPLHF
CDR3 DNA: TGTGCCAGCAGTGAAGACAGGACCTATAATTCACCCCTCCACTTT

D gene: -
V gene: TRBV6-5
clone size: -
J gene: TRBJ2-2
CDR3 protein: CASSTGTPNTGELFF
CDR3 DNA: TGTGCCAGCAGTACAGGGACCCCGAACACCGGGGAGCTGTTTTTT

D gene: TRBD1
V gene: TRBV28
clone size: -
J gene: TRBJ1-2
CDR3 protein: CASSRGQAYGYTF
CDR3 DNA: TGTGCCAGCAGTCGCGGACAGGCCTATGGCTACACCTTC

D gene: TRBD2
V gene: TRBV30
clone size: -
J gene: TRBJ2-1
CDR3 protein: CAWRSAGDNEQFF
CDR3 DNA: TGTGCCTGGAGATCAGCGGGGGACAATGAGCAGTTCTTC

D gene: TRBD2
V gene: TRBV4-1
clone size: -
J gene: TRBJ2-2
CDR3 protein: CASSQGGLAGGNTGELFF
CDR3 DNA: TGCGCCAGCAGCCAAGGAGGGCTAGCGGGGGGGAACACCGGGGAGCTGTTTTTT

D gene: TRBD1
V gene: TRBV24-1
clone size: -
J gene: TRBJ1-2
CDR3 protein: CATSDPTGDDYGYTF
CDR3 DNA: TGTGCCACCAGTGACCCGACAGGGGATGACTATGGCTACACCTTC

D gene: TRBD2
V gene: TRBV6-4
clone size: -
J gene: TRBJ2-5
CDR3 protein: CASSDIAGAGETQYF
CDR3 DNA: TGTGCCAGCAGTGACATAGCGGGAGCCGGGGAGACCCAGTACTTC

D gene: TRBD1
V gene: TRBV5-4
clone size: -
J gene: TRBJ1-2
CDR3 protein: CASSWTGNGYTF
CDR3 DNA: TGTGCCAGCAGCTGGACAGGGAACGGCTACACCTTC

D gene: -
V gene: TRBV3-1/TRBV3-2
clone size: -
J gene: TRBJ1-4
CDR3 protein: CASSQEYGRSYEKLFF
CDR3 DNA: TGTGCCAGCAGCCAAGAGTACGGCAGGTCTTACGAAAAACTGTTTTTT

D gene: TRBD1
V gene: TRBV28
clone size: once
J gene: TRBJ2-4
CDR3 protein: CASSSPADRGRHIQYF
CDR3 DNA: TGTGCCAGCAGTTCCCCCGCCGACAGGGGACGGCACATTCAGTACTTC

D gene: -
V gene: TRBV30
clone size: -
J gene: TRBJ1-5
CDR3 protein: CAWQGTDQPQHF
CDR3 DNA: TGTGCCTGGCAGGGAACTGATCAGCCCCAGCATTTT

D gene: TRBD2
V gene: TRBV27
clone size: once
J gene: TRBJ2-3
CDR3 protein: CASSFSGTTDTQYF
CDR3 DNA: TGTGCCAGCAGTTTTAGCGGGACCACAGATACGCAGTATTTT

D gene: -
V gene: TRBV18
clone size: -
J gene: TRBJ1-6
CDR3 protein: CARMEGGSYNSPLHF
CDR3 DNA: TGTGCCCGGATGGAGGGAGGGTCCTATAATTCACCCCTCCACTTT

D gene: -
V gene: TRBV2
clone size: -
J gene: TRBJ1-6
CDR3 protein: CASRERGSDNSPLHF
CDR3 DNA: TGTGCCAGCAGGGAGAGGGGGTCCGATAATTCACCCCTCCACTTT

D gene: TRBD1
V gene: TRBV6-1
clone size: -
J gene: TRBJ2-3
CDR3 protein: CASSVQLGDRDTDTQYF
CDR3 DNA: TGTGCCAGCAGTGTCCAACTTGGGGACAGGGACACAGATACGCAGTATTTT

D gene: -
V gene: TRBV12-3/TRBV12-4
clone size: -
J gene: TRBJ1-2
CDR3 protein: CASNSGVYGYTF
CDR3 DNA: TGTGCCAGCAACTCCGGTGTCTATGGCTACACCTTC

D gene: -
V gene: TRBV7-2
clone size: -
J gene: TRBJ1-2
CDR3 protein: CASSPRAANYGYTF
CDR3 DNA: TGTGCCAGCAGCCCCCGAGCTGCTAACTATGGCTACACCTTC

D gene: TRBD1
V gene: TRBV19
clone size: -
J gene: TRBJ1-2
CDR3 protein: CASRDRDDGYTF
CDR3 DNA: TGTGCCAGTAGGGACAGGGATGATGGCTACACCTTC

D gene: -
V gene: TRBV19
clone size: -
J gene: TRBJ1-3
CDR3 protein: CASTKDKDSGNTIYF
CDR3 DNA: TGTGCCAGTACCAAGGACAAAGATTCTGGAAACACCATATATTTT

D gene: -
V gene: TRBV9
clone size: -
J gene: TRBJ2-1
CDR3 protein: CASSVGGIGYNEQFF
CDR3 DNA: TGTGCCAGCAGCGTAGGCGGGATCGGCTACAATGAGCAGTTCTTC

D gene: TRBD1
V gene: TRBV7-2
clone size: few
J gene: TRBJ2-3
CDR3 protein: CASSNTPGQGTDTQYF
CDR3 DNA: TGTGCCAGCAGCAACACACCGGGACAGGGCACAGATACGCAGTATTTT

D gene: -
V gene: TRBV5-1
clone size: once
J gene: TRBJ1-2
CDR3 protein: CASSLAGTENYGYTF
CDR3 DNA: TGCGCCAGCAGCTTGGCCGGGACGGAAAACTATGGCTACACCTTC

D gene: -
V gene: TRBV14
clone size: -
J gene: TRBJ1-2
CDR3 protein: CASSTDGANYGYTF
CDR3 DNA: TGTGCCAGCAGCACGGACGGAGCTAACTATGGCTACACCTTC

D gene: TRBD1
V gene: TRBV7-9
clone size: -
J gene: TRBJ1-6
CDR3 protein: CASSLGQGNNSPLHF
CDR3 DNA: TGTGCCAGCAGCTTAGGACAGGGTAACAATTCACCCCTCCACTTT